Listed below are T cell receptor beta chains from one sample, sequenced in a study of PD-1 blockade in classical Hodgkin lymphoma. Sequencing was performed with immunoSEQ multiplex PCR; in TCRdb, only in-frame clones are kept and a portion is missing. The sample contains around 16,000 clones, approximately 88% of which appear only once. The sequencing here drew on peripheral blood mononuclear cells (PBMCs), taken before the second cycle of nivolumab. The receptors stem from a human donor with classical Hodgkin lymphoma. Both conserved end residues are part of each CDR3. A D gene is named only where the DNA matches it firmly. A clone size is listed for some rows: how often the clone was seen (once, few, many), or a class if it is expanded.

CDR3aa	CDR3nt	j_gene	d_gene	abundance	v_gene
CASSSQDYYEQYF	TGTGCCAGCAGCTCCCAGGATTACTACGAGCAGTACTTC	TRBJ2-7	NA	NA	TRBV7-6
CASLDRGTPNEKLFF	TGTGCCAGCCTGGACAGGGGGACGCCTAATGAAAAACTGTTTTTT	TRBJ1-4	TRBD1	NA	TRBV28
CASSPIQETQYF	TGCGCCAGCAGCCCCATACAAGAGACCCAGTACTTC	TRBJ2-5	NA	medium-sized	TRBV5-1
CASSQDPGRPYEQYF	TGCGCCAGCAGCCAAGATCCGGGTCGCCCCTACGAGCAGTACTTC	TRBJ2-7	NA	NA	TRBV4-1
CASSLVGTGGISTDTQYF	TGTGCCAGCAGCTTAGTTGGCACAGGGGGCATTTCCACAGATACGCAGTATTTT	TRBJ2-3	TRBD1	NA	TRBV11-2
CASSLQGSSYNEQFF	TGTGCCAGCAGCTTGCAGGGGAGCTCCTACAATGAGCAGTTCTTC	TRBJ2-1	NA	NA	TRBV5-5
CASSLTGGKQPQHF	TGTGCCAGCAGTTTGACAGGGGGCAAACAGCCCCAGCATTTT	TRBJ1-5	TRBD1	NA	TRBV28
CASSIIPHGNTEAFF	TGTGCCAGTAGTATAATTCCCCATGGGAACACTGAAGCTTTCTTT	TRBJ1-1	NA	NA	TRBV19
CASSLVGGDETQYF	TGTGCCAGCAGCTTGGTCGGCGGGGACGAGACCCAGTACTTC	TRBJ2-5	NA	NA	TRBV5-4
CAISGKPGDGYTF	TGTGCCATCAGTGGGAAGCCAGGGGATGGCTACACCTTC	TRBJ1-2	NA	NA	TRBV10-3
CASSSRLNTEAFF	TGTGCCAGCAGTAGCAGGCTGAACACTGAAGCTTTCTTT	TRBJ1-1	NA	NA	TRBV6-5
CASSFLGYEQYF	TGCGCCAGCAGCTTTTTGGGGTACGAGCAGTACTTC	TRBJ2-7	NA	NA	TRBV5-1
CATSRDHGGREQYF	TGTGCCACCAGCAGAGATCATGGGGGGCGCGAGCAGTACTTC	TRBJ2-7	NA	NA	TRBV15
CASRITDRVAEQYF	TGTGCCAGCAGGATCACGGACAGGGTGGCCGAGCAGTACTTC	TRBJ2-7	TRBD1	NA	TRBV6-1
CASRSWGIGNEQFF	TGTGCCAGCAGATCCTGGGGAATAGGCAATGAGCAGTTCTTC	TRBJ2-1	NA	NA	TRBV6-6
CAWDLGIFGNQPQHF	TGTGCCTGGGACCTGGGGATTTTCGGTAATCAGCCCCAGCATTTT	TRBJ1-5	NA	few	TRBV30
CASSSSGGALQETQYF	TGCGCCAGCAGCTCCTCGGGGGGGGCCCTACAAGAGACCCAGTACTTC	TRBJ2-5	TRBD2	NA	TRBV5-1
CASSPGTSAFYNEQFF	TGTGCCAGCAGCCCTGGGACTAGCGCGTTCTACAATGAGCAGTTCTTC	TRBJ2-1	TRBD2	NA	TRBV9
CASSRRPGNQETQYF	TGTGCCAGCAGCCGCAGACCCGGCAACCAAGAGACCCAGTACTTC	TRBJ2-5	NA	NA	TRBV9
CASSNSGDETQYF	TGTGCCAGCAGCAATAGCGGGGACGAGACCCAGTACTTC	TRBJ2-5	TRBD2	few	TRBV7-9
CAWSVTRDFFGNTIYF	TGTGCCTGGAGTGTAACGAGGGATTTTTTTGGAAACACCATATATTTT	TRBJ1-3	NA	NA	TRBV30
CATAGQQNNEQFF	TGTGCCACCGCCGGGCAGCAAAACAATGAGCAGTTCTTC	TRBJ2-1	NA	NA	TRBV10-3
CASSSGSNNEQFF	TGTGCCAGCAGTTCTGGCTCCAACAATGAGCAGTTCTTC	TRBJ2-1	NA	NA	TRBV6-6
CASSVVWGNEQFF	TGTGCCAGCAGCGTAGTGTGGGGAAATGAGCAGTTCTTC	TRBJ2-1	NA	NA	TRBV9
CASREGLETQYF	TGTGCCAGCCGAGAGGGATTGGAGACCCAGTACTTC	TRBJ2-5	NA	few	TRBV6-4
CASSLLNQPDTEAFF	TGCGCCAGCAGCTTGCTTAATCAGCCAGACACTGAAGCTTTCTTT	TRBJ1-1	NA	hyperexpanded	TRBV5-1
CASSEGGADQPQHF	TGCGCCAGCAGTGAAGGAGGGGCAGATCAGCCCCAGCATTTT	TRBJ1-5	NA	NA	TRBV10-2
CASTSRAQGSPLHF	TGTGCCAGCACGTCCAGGGCACAAGGTTCACCCCTCCACTTT	TRBJ1-6	NA	NA	TRBV11-2
CASSVIPGTGELFF	TGTGCCAGCAGCGTAATCCCTGGCACCGGGGAGCTGTTTTTT	TRBJ2-2	NA	few	TRBV6-1
CASRRQGRSVFGTEAFF	TGTGCCAGCAGACGACAGGGGCGCTCCGTTTTCGGCACTGAAGCTTTCTTT	TRBJ1-1	TRBD1	NA	TRBV7-9
CATTRQLHTEAFF	TGTGCCACCACACGACAGCTCCATACCGAAGCTTTCTTT	TRBJ1-1	NA	NA	TRBV19
CASSPSENIQYF	TGTGCCAGCAGCCCTAGTGAAAACATTCAGTACTTC	TRBJ2-4	NA	NA	TRBV9
CASWLAGAGGSDTQYF	TGTGCCAGCTGGCTAGCGGGCGCCGGGGGGTCAGATACGCAGTATTTT	TRBJ2-3	TRBD2	NA	TRBV6-6
CSVATRGNQPQHF	TGCAGCGTTGCCACTCGTGGCAATCAGCCCCAGCATTTT	TRBJ1-5	NA	NA	TRBV29-1
CASSYYRGEQYF	TGTGCCAGCAGTTACTATAGAGGGGAGCAGTACTTC	TRBJ2-7	NA	NA	TRBV6-5
CASSYGSGANVLTF	TGTGCCAGCTCGTATGGCTCTGGGGCCAACGTCCTGACTTTC	TRBJ2-6	NA	NA	TRBV27
CASSLTGGEGYTF	TGCGCCAGCAGTTTAACAGGGGGCGAAGGCTACACCTTC	TRBJ1-2	TRBD1	NA	TRBV5-1
CASSTRQGKEKLFF	TGTGCCAGTAGTACTCGACAGGGGAAGGAAAAACTGTTTTTT	TRBJ1-4	TRBD1	NA	TRBV19
CASSEAPNTDTQYF	TGTGCCAGCAGTGAAGCGCCAAACACAGATACGCAGTATTTT	TRBJ2-3	NA	NA	TRBV6-1
CASSTRQGQPQHF	TGTGCCAGCAGTACCCGACAGGGGCAGCCCCAGCATTTT	TRBJ1-5	TRBD1	NA	TRBV7-9
CASSLLFGQPNYGYTF	TGTGCCAGCAGCTTGCTGTTCGGACAGCCTAACTATGGCTACACCTTC	TRBJ1-2	NA	NA	TRBV7-9
CASSLGQGESDTQYF	TGTGCCAGCAGCCTTGGACAGGGGGAATCAGATACGCAGTATTTT	TRBJ2-3	TRBD1	few	TRBV11-3
CASSLGQRGDIQYF	TGCGCCAGCAGCCTGGGACAGCGAGGGGACATTCAGTACTTC	TRBJ2-4	TRBD1	NA	TRBV5-1
CASSSRGEQFF	TGTGCCAGCAGCAGCCGGGGCGAGCAGTTCTTC	TRBJ2-1	NA	NA	TRBV21-1
CAISESVRNRGVQETQYF	TGTGCCATCAGTGAATCAGTAAGAAACAGGGGAGTTCAAGAGACCCAGTACTTC	TRBJ2-5	TRBD1	NA	TRBV10-3
CASGRTKNIQYF	TGTGCCAGCGGGCGGACGAAAAACATTCAGTACTTC	TRBJ2-4	NA	NA	TRBV6-5
CASSPQDRAYYGYTF	TGTGCCAGCTCACCACAGGACAGGGCGTACTATGGCTACACCTTC	TRBJ1-2	TRBD1	NA	TRBV18
CAGGRGGSGANVLTF	TGCGCCGGCGGCAGGGGGGGATCTGGGGCCAACGTCCTGACTTTC	TRBJ2-6	NA	NA	TRBV4-1
CTSSPWEAGGLPTSYNEQFF	TGCACCAGCAGCCCCTGGGAAGCGGGAGGACTACCGACCTCCTACAATGAGCAGTTCTTC	TRBJ2-1	NA	NA	TRBV1
CASSFEGTDTQYF	TGTGCCAGCAGCTTCGAGGGTACAGATACGCAGTATTTT	TRBJ2-3	NA	NA	TRBV5-4
CASSMVGHRETQYF	TGTGCCAGTAGTATGGTCGGGCATCGAGAGACCCAGTACTTC	TRBJ2-5	NA	once	TRBV19